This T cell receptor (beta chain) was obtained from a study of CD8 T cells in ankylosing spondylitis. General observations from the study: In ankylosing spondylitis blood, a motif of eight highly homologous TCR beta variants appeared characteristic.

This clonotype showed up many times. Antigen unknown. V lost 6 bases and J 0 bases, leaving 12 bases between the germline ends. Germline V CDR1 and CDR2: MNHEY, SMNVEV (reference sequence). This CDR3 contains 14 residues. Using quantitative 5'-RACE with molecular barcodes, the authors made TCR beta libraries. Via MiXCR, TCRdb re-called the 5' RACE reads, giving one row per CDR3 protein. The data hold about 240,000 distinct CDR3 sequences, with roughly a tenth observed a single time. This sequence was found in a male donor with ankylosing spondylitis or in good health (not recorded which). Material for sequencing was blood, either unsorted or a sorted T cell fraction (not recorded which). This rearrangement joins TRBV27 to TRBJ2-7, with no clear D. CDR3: CASRSRLPSYEQYF. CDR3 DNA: TGTGCCAGCAGATCCAGGTTACCCTCCTACGAGCAGTACTTC.